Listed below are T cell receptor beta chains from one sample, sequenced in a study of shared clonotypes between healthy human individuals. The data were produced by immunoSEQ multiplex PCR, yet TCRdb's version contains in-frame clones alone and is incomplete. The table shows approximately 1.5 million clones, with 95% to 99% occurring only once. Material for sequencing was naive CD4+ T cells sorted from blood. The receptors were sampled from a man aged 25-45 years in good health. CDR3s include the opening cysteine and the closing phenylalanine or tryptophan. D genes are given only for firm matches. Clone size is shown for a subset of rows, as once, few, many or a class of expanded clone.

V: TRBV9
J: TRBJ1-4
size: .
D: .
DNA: TGTGCCAGCAGCCCGCGGGGGTGGGCAACTAATGAAAAACTGTTTTTT
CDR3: CASSPRGWATNEKLFF

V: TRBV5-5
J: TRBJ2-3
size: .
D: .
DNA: TGTGCCAGCAGCTTGTTCCCGGGGCGCACAGATACGCAGTATTTT
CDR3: CASSLFPGRTDTQYF

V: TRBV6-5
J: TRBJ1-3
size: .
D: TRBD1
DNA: TGTGCCAGCAAGGGACAGGGGACAAAAGGCACCATATATTTT
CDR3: CASKGQGTKGTIYF

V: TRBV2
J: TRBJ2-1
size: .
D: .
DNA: TGTGCCAGCAGTGAAGAAGTAGGGGTGAATGAGCAGTTCTTC
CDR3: CASSEEVGVNEQFF

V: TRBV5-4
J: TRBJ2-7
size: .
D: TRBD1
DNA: TGTGCCAGCAGCCCGACAGGGTTCAACGAGCAGTACTTC
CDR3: CASSPTGFNEQYF

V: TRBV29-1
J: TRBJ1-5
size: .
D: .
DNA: TGCAGCGTTGCTCAGGGAGTTGGGGACAATCAGCCCCAGCATTTT
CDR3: CSVAQGVGDNQPQHF

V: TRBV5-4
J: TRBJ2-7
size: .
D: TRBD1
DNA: TGTGCCAGCAGCTTGGCCGGGACAGGGTCCTACGAGCAGTACTTC
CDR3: CASSLAGTGSYEQYF

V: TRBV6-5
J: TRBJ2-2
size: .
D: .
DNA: TGTGCCAGCAGCAGAAATGGGTGGGGCGGGGAGCTGTTTTTT
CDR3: CASSRNGWGGELFF

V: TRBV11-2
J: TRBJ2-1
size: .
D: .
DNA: TGTGCCAGCAGCTTATTGCGGGGTTTGGGCAATGAGCAGTTCTTC
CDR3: CASSLLRGLGNEQFF

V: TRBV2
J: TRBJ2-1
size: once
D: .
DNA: TGTGCCAGCAGTGGTATAAACTACAATGAGCAGTTCTTC
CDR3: CASSGINYNEQFF

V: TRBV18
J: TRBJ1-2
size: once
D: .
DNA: TGTGCCAGCTCACCCGGTACAGGTTTAGATGGCTACACCTTC
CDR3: CASSPGTGLDGYTF

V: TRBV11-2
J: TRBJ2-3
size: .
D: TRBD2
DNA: TGTGCCAGCAGCTCGGGACTAGCGGGAAGATACACAGATACGCAGTATTTT
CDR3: CASSSGLAGRYTDTQYF

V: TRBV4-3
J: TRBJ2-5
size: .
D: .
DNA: TGCGCCAGCAGCCAAGATGTAGTACGACAAGAGACCCAGTACTTC
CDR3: CASSQDVVRQETQYF

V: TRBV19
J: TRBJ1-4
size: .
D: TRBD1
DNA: TGTGCCAGTAGTATAGGGGGACAGGGGGCGATCGGAAAACTGTTTTTT
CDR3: CASSIGGQGAIGKLFF

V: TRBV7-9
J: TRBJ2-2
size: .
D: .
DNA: TGTGCCAGCAGCTTCTACCAGGGTTTGGGTACCGGGGAGCTGTTTTTT
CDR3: CASSFYQGLGTGELFF

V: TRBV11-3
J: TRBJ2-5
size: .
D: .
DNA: TGTGCCAGCAGCCCGCGGGGGCTAGCTACTCCAGAGACCCAGCACTTC
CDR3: CASSPRGLATPETQHF

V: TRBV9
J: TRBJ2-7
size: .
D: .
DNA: TGTGCCAGCAGCGTAGGGCCCGGCAGGGGCTCTGGGGAGCAGTACTTC
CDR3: CASSVGPGRGSGEQYF

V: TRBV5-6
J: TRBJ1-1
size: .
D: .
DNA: TGTGCCAGCAGCTTGGCTGGGGGCCTGAACACTGAAGCTTTCTTT
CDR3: CASSLAGGLNTEAFF

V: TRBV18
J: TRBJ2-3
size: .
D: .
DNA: TGTGCCAGCTCACCACCGGACAGCTCTAGCACAGATACGCAGTATTTT
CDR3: CASSPPDSSSTDTQYF

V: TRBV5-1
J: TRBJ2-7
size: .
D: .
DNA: TGCGCCAGCAGCTTGGCCTCGGGTACCCTCGAGCAGTACTTC
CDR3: CASSLASGTLEQYF

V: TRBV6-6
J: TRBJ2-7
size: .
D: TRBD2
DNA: TGTGCCAGCAGGTGGACTAGCGGGTCTCTATACGAGCAGTACTTC
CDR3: CASRWTSGSLYEQYF

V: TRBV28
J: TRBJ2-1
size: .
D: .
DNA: TGTGATCCTGGCTCGTGGAACAATGAGCAGTTCTTC
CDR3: CDPGSWNNEQFF

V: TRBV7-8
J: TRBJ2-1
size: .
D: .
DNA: TGTGCCAGCAGCTTAAGGACCCGACTAGATTCCTACAATGAGCAGTTCTTC
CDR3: CASSLRTRLDSYNEQFF

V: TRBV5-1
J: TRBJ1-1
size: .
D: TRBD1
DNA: TGCGCCAGCAGTCCGGACAGGGGTGAAGCTTTCTTT
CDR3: CASSPDRGEAFF

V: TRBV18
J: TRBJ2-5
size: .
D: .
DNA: TGTGCCAGCTCACCAGGGGTAGGAGGGACCCAGTACTTC
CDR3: CASSPGVGGTQYF

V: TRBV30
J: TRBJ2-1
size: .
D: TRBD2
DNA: TGTGCCTGGCGGACTAGCGGTCCTTACAATGAGCAGTTCTTC
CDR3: CAWRTSGPYNEQFF

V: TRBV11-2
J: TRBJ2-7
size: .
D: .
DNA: TGTGCCAGCAGCTTAGATCCGACGACTACGGCCGAGCAGTACTTC
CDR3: CASSLDPTTTAEQYF

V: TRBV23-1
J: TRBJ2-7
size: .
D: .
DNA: TGCGCCAGCAGTCCATACTCCTACGAGCAGTACTTC
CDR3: CASSPYSYEQYF

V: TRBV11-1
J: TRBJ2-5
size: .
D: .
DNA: TGTGCCAGCAGCTTATGGGCCAGGGAAGAGACCCAGTACTTC
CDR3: CASSLWAREETQYF

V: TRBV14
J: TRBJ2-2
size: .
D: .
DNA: TGTGCCAGCAGCCAAGGTCGTGGGACGAACACCGGGGAGCTGTTTTTT
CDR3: CASSQGRGTNTGELFF

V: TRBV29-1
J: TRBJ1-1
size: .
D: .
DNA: TGCAGCGTTGATCTACGGGGAAAGTCTGAAGCTTTCTTT
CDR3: CSVDLRGKSEAFF

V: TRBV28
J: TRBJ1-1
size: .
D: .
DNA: TGTGCCAGCAGTTTAAACAGGGAATCAGCTTTCTTT
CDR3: CASSLNRESAFF

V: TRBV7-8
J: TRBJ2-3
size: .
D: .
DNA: TGTGCCAGCAGCTTAAGCCAGCTCCTGGATACGCAGTATTTT
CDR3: CASSLSQLLDTQYF

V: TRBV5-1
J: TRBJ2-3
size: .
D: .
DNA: TGCGCCAGCAGCTTGCCGCGGTCAGATACGCAGTATTTT
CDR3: CASSLPRSDTQYF

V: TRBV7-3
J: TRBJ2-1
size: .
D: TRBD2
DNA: TGTGCCAGCAGACTAGCGGGAGGGCTATACAATGAGCAGTTCTTC
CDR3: CASRLAGGLYNEQFF

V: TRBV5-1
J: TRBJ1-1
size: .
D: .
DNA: TGCGCCAGCAGCTCCTCCGGGGTTACTGAAGCTTTCTTT
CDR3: CASSSSGVTEAFF

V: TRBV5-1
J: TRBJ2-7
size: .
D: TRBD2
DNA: TGCGCCAGCAGCTTGCTCCCAGCGGGAATGAGGGAGCAGTACTTC
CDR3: CASSLLPAGMREQYF